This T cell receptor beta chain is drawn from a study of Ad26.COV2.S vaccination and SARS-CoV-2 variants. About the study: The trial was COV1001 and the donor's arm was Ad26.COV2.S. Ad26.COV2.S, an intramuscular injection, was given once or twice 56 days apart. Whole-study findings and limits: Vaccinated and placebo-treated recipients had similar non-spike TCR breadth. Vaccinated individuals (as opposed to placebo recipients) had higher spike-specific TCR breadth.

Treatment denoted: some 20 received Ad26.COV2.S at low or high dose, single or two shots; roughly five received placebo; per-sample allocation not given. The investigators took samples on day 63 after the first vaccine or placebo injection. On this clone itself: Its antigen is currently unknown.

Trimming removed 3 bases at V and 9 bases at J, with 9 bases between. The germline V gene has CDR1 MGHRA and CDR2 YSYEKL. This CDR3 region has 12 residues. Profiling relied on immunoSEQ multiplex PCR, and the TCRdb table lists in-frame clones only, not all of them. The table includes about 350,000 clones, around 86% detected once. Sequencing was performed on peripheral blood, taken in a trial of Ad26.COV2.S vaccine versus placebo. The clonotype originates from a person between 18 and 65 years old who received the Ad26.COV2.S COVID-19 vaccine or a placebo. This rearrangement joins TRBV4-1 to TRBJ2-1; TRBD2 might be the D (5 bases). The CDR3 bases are TGCGCCAGCAGCCAGACCGGGATTGAGCAGTTCTTC. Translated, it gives CASSQTGIEQFF.